This T cell receptor (beta chain) originates from a study of shared clonotypes between healthy human individuals. Whole-study results and caveats: Specimens sampled were limited to blood, with tissue repertoires likely differing. The authors expected sequencing depth to affect clonotype sharing among donors.

Several immunoSEQ 96-well plates shared each subset's DNA, each plate a replicate. Unsorted PBMC contributed roughly 300 ng DNA, about 30,000 T cell genomes, to each replicate PCR. Only in-frame clones appear in the TCRdb table, and some are missing; sequencing was by immunoSEQ multiplex PCR. Of about 490,000 clones in the sample, 70% to 80% were seen once. As regards this clone: The antigen is not known.

Germline V gene lookup returns CDR1 GTSNPN and CDR2 SVGIG (reference sequence). There are 13 residues in the CDR3. V lost 1 base and J 6 bases, leaving 9 bases between the germline ends. The specimen was PBMCs. The receptor was isolated from a woman aged 40 to 49 in good health. Some clones in this sample may be carry-over from other donors' samples. The chain uses TRBV30 and TRBJ1-4; D is uncertain. The CDR3 loop is CAWSEGSHEKLFF. The CDR3 region has the DNA TGTGCCTGGAGTGAAGGGTCCCATGAAAAACTGTTTTTT. Complete variable domain (other parts from reference TRBV30 and TRBJ1-4): SQTIHQWPATLVQPVGSPLSLECTVEGTSNPNLYWYRQAAGRGLQLLFYSVGIGQISSEVPQNLSASRPQDRQFILSSKKLLLSDSGFYLCAWSEGSHEKLFFGSGTQLSVL.